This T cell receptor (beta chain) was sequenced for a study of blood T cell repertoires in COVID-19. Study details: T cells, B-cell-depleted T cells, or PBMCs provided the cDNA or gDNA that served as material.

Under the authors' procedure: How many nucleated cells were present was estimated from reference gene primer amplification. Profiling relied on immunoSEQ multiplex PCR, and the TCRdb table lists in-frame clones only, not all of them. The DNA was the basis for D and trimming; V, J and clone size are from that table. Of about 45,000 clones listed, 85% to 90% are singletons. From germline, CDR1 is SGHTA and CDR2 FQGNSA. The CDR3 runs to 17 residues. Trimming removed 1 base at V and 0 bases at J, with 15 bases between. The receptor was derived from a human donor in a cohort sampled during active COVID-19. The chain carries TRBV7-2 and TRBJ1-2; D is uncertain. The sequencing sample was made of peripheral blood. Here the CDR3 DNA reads TGTGCCAGCAGCTTAGACGCTTGGTCTCGAGCTAACTATGGCTACACCTTC. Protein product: CASSLDAWSRANYGYTF.